This T cell receptor beta chain was captured by sequencing in a study of blood T cell repertoires in COVID-19. The method was immunoSEQ multiplex PCR; TCRdb's version includes in-frame clones alone and lacks a portion of them. The top ten hold about 6.5% of the sample, which has more than 150,000 clones, less than 90% seen once. The sample was peripheral blood. This clonotype was sampled from a woman aged 35 to 49 with acute or convalescent COVID-19.

Here the CDR3 DNA reads TGTGCCAGCAGTGAAACAGGGCTCACCGGGGAGCTGTTTTTT. The encoded protein is CASSETGLTGELFF. This chain joins TRBV2 and TRBJ2-2; D may be TRBD1 (6 bases). This CDR3 has 14 amino acids. CDR1 is SNHLY and CDR2 is FYNNEI in the germline V gene. V gave up 2 bases and J gave up 4 bases, with 8 bases separating them.